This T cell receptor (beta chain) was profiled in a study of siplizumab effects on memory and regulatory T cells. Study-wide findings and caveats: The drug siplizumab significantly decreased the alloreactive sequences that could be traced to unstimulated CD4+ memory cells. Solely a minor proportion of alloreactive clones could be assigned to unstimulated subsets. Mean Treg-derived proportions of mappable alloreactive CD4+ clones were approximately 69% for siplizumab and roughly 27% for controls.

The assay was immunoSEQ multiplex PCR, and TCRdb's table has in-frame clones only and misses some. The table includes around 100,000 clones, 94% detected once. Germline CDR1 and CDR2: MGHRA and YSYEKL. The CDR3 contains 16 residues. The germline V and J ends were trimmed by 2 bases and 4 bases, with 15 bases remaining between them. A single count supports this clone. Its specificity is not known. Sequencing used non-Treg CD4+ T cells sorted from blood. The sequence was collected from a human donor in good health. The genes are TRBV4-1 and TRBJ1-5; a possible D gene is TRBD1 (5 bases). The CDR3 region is CASSQLLGTQNQPQHF. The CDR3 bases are TGCGCCAGCAGCCAACTCTTGGGGACCCAAAATCAGCCCCAGCATTTT.